This T cell receptor beta chain emerged from a study of blood T cell repertoires in COVID-19. Whole-study context: Spain, Italy and the United States supplied samples that represented acute and convalescent COVID-19.

Participants' own reports of clinical history determined their cohort assignment. Two negative PCRs, clearance, or symptom resolution had been documented for recovered Cohort 3 donors. In the authors' methods: Reference gene primer amplification gave nucleated cell count estimates. The assay was immunoSEQ multiplex PCR, and TCRdb's table has in-frame clones only and misses some. V, J and clone size reflect that table, while D and trimming were determined from the DNA. This table has approximately 130,000 clones, roughly four fifths appearing once. J gave up 5 bases and V 3 bases, and 4 bases lay outside the gene matches. Germline V gene sequence: CDR1 SGDLS, CDR2 YYNGEE. CDR3 length equals 15 residues.

The receptor was derived from a man aged 30-40 years who had recovered from COVID-19. V gene TRBV9 combines with J gene TRBJ2-1, with TRBD2 matching 11 bases. Sequenced sample: PBMCs or T cells enriched from blood (not recorded which). CDR3 amino acids: CASSARLAGNNEQFF. The CDR3 DNA follows: TGTGCCAGCAGCGCGAGACTAGCGGGAAACAATGAGCAGTTCTTC. The full variable domain, rest sourced from reference TRBV9 and TRBJ2-1, is DSGVTQTPKHLITATGQRVTLRCSPRSGDLSVYWYQQSLDQGLQFLIQYYNGEERAKGNILERFSAQQFPDLHSELNLSSLELGDSALYFCASSARLAGNNEQFFGPGTRLTVL.